Presented here are 14 T cell receptor beta chains from one specimen sequenced in a study of cytomegalovirus exposure and HLA in healthy donors. PCR primers comprised 60 Vbeta and 13 Jbeta primers. Profiled with immunoSEQ multiplex PCR; TCRdb holds only in-frame clones, not every one. The top ten clones hold roughly 4.4% of a sample with 180,000 or so clones, more than 80% of them seen once. Sequenced: PBMCs. The origin of the receptors is a young woman in good health and CMV-seropositive.

The rearrangement links TRBV7-2 to TRBJ1-2; D may be TRBD1 (5 bases). The germline V gene encodes CDR1 SGHTA and CDR2 FQGNSA. The ends were cut back, 5 bases at V and 4 bases at J, with 14 bases in the middle. The CDR3 sequence is 14 residues long. The CDR3 region has the DNA TGTGCCAGCAGCCCCTGGGGGGGTGGCTATGGCTACACCTTC. It yields the protein CASSPWGGGYGYTF. Supplemented by reference TRBV7-2 and TRBJ1-2, the full variable domain reads GAGVSQSPSNKVTEKGKDVELRCDPISGHTALYWYRQSLGQGLEFLIYFQGNSAPDKSGLPSDRFSAERTGGSVSTLTIQRTQQEDSAVYLCASSPWGGGYGYTFGSGTRLTVV.

CDR3 sequence reads: CASSLSGTGDYEQYF. The CDR3 DNA sequence: TGTGCCAGCAGTTTATCGGGGACAGGGGACTACGAGCAGTACTTC. The chain joins TRBV27 to TRBJ2-7; 10 bases agree with TRBD1. Looked up from germline, CDR1 is MNHEY and CDR2 is SMNVEV (reference sequence). V lost 0 bases and J lost 3; bases outside the gene matches: 2. The CDR3 covers 15 residues.

This clone was seen only a few times. This chain joins TRBV18 and TRBJ2-7, with 13 bases fitting TRBD2. Unmatched junction bases numbered 0, after V lost 3 bases and J lost 1 base. Per the germline V gene, CDR1 is KGHSH and CDR2 is LQKENI. This CDR3 is 15 amino acids long. CDR3 sequence (DNA): TGTGCCAGCTCACCGACTAGCGGGGGGTCCTACGAGCAGTACTTC. Amino acid sequence: CASSPTSGGSYEQYF.

The V and J genes are TRBV9 and TRBJ1-4; a weak D match, TRBD1 (6 bases). Germline CDR1 reads SGDLS; CDR2 reads YYNGEE. This CDR3 is built from 13 residues. The V end lost 3 bases, the J end lost 7 bases, and 10 bases lay between the germline ends. CDR3 sequence reads: CASSARTAEKLFF. CDR3 nucleotides: TGTGCCAGCAGCGCCCGGACAGCTGAAAAACTGTTTTTT.

This chain joins TRBV4-3 and TRBJ2-3; 10 bases are a match to TRBD1. Germline assignment: CDR1 LGHNA and CDR2 YSLEER. This CDR3 contains 15 residues. With 5 bases clipped from V and 4 bases from J, the junction kept 6 bases outside the gene matches. CDR3 sequence: CASSSGTGAADTQYF. The CDR3 DNA follows: TGCGCCAGCAGCTCCGGGACAGGGGCGGCAGATACGCAGTATTTT.

The chain uses TRBV2 and TRBJ1-1, with TRBD1 as a possible D gene (5 bases). V lost 1 base and J lost 7, with 16 bases in between. Germline V gene sequence: CDR1 SNHLY, CDR2 FYNNEI. The CDR3 runs to 15 residues. The CDR3 loop reads CASSEGQILSSEAFF. In nucleotides, the CDR3 is TGTGCCAGCAGTGAAGGACAGATTTTGTCGAGTGAAGCTTTCTTT.

The chain employs TRBV11-1 and TRBJ1-6, with D possibly TRBD1 on 6 matching bases. The germline CDR1 and CDR2 sequences are SGHAT and FQDESV (reference sequence). The CDR3 loop spans 16 amino acids. The V and J ends lost 2 bases and 7 bases respectively, with 15 bases between them. This CDR3 reads CASSLPDRSGNSPLHF. The CDR3 DNA reads TGTGCCAGCAGCTTACCCGACAGGTCTGGGAATTCACCCCTCCACTTT.

The chain joins TRBV30 to TRBJ1-4; 8 positions match TRBD1. The CDR3 runs 14 residues. CDR1 and CDR2 (germline): GTSNPN, SVGIG (reference sequence). The V and J ends lost 2 bases and 8 bases, in that order; junction bases with no gene match: 7. CDR3 sequence: CAWSFGGQGEKLFF. In DNA, the CDR3 is TGTGCCTGGAGTTTCGGAGGACAGGGAGAAAAACTGTTTTTT.

This clone occurred once. The chain carries TRBV30 and TRBJ1-5, with no clear D. V lost 2 bases to trimming and J lost 4 bases, with 18 bases between them. Per the germline V gene, CDR1 is GTSNPN and CDR2 is SVGIG (reference sequence). This CDR3 region has 16 residues. Here the CDR3 DNA reads TGTGCCTGGAGTAGCAGGATCGAACTCTTTAATCAGCCCCAGCATTTT. This sequence encodes CAWSSRIELFNQPQHF.

This clone was seen only once. The chain recombines TRBV11-2 with TRBJ1-5; TRBD1 matches 10 bases. The CDR3 has 15 residues. The V segment lost 5 bases and the J segment 6 bases; nucleotides outside the gene matches: 7. In germline, CDR1 is SGHAT, CDR2 FQNNGV. The chain's CDR3 is CASSRGTGDRQPQHF. In DNA form, the CDR3 reads TGTGCCAGCAGCCGGGGGACAGGGGACCGTCAGCCCCAGCATTTT.

This sequence joins TRBV5-4 and TRBJ2-3, with 9 bases that match TRBD2. Trimming at V came to 0 bases and at J to 4 bases, leaving 3 bases not matched to a gene. This CDR3 has 15 residues. The germline V gene encodes CDR1 SGHNT and CDR2 YYREEE (reference sequence). This CDR3 reads CASSLAVAGADTQYF. CDR3 nucleotides: TGTGCCAGCAGCTTGGCAGTAGCGGGGGCAGATACGCAGTATTTT.

In its sample, this clone was seen once. Given the absence of the conserved phenylalanine or tryptophan at the CDR3 end, a read error is likely. The chain carries TRBV2 and TRBJ2-7, with 10 positions matching TRBD2. Germline V lookup: CDR1 SNHLY, CDR2 FYNNEI. V dropped 4 bases and J dropped 7; count of bases not matched to a gene: 10. There are 15 residues in the CDR3. CDR3 DNA: TGTGCCAGCAGTGTCCGAGCGGGGGGGCCGGGGGAGCAGTACCTC. This translates into CASSVRAGGPGEQYL.

J is TRBJ1-1 and V is TRBV27; 7 bases agree with TRBD1. The trim removed 2 bases at V and 5 bases at J, leaving 8 bases unmatched. The CDR3 sequence is 15 residues long. CDR1 is MNHEY and CDR2 is SMNVEV in the germline V gene (reference sequence). CDR3 in amino acids: CASSLMVGQKTEAFF. The DNA of the CDR3 is TGTGCCAGCAGTTTAATGGTGGGACAGAAAACTGAAGCTTTCTTT.

This chain uses TRBV27 with TRBJ1-5, with D uncertain. Germline V lookup: CDR1 MNHEY, CDR2 SMNVEV (reference sequence). V was trimmed by 2 bases and J by 8 bases, leaving 10 bases between them. The CDR3 runs to 13 residues. The CDR3 DNA reads as TGTGCCAGCAGTTTAGTGGGGAGCGAGCCCCAGCATTTT. It codes for CASSLVGSEPQHF.